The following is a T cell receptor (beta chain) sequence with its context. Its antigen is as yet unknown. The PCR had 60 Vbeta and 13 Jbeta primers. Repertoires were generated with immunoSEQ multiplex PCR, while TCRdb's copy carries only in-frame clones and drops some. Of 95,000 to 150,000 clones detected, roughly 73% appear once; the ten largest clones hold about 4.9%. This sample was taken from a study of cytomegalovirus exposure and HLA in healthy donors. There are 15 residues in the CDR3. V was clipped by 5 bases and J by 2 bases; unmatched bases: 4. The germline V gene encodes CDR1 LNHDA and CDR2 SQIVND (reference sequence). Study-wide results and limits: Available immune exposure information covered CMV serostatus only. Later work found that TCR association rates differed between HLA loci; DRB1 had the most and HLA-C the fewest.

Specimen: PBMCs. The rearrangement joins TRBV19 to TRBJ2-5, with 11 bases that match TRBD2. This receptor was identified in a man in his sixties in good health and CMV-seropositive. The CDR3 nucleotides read TGTGCCAGTAGTTCGGTAGCGGGGGGGCAAGAGACCCAGTACTTC. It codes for CASSSVAGGQETQYF. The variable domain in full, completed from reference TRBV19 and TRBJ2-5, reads DGGITQSPKYLFRKEGQNVTLSCEQNLNHDAMYWYRQDPGQGLRLIYYSQIVNDFQKGDIAEGYSVSREKKESFPLTVTSAQKNPTAFYLCASSSVAGGQETQYFGPGTRLLVL.